The 15 T cell receptor beta chains below were found in one sample sequenced in a study of OX40 agonist ivuxolimab in advanced cancers. To prepare the library, the immunoSEQ multiplex PCR assay was applied. The table comes from immuneACCESS by way of TCRdb, which keeps in-frame sequences with V and J called. Part of the clones is missing from these tables; in studies checked, under half for an unresolved V gene and the rest for unknown reasons. This sample gives tens of thousands of clones in total; more than 75% of them show up just once. Jointly, the top ten make up roughly 21% of the sample. Sequencing used CD4+ or CD8+ T cells sorted from blood, obtained in a trial of the OX40 agonist ivuxolimab. Source of these receptors: an adult with an advanced solid tumor such as melanoma, head and neck, liver or kidney cancer.

The gene calls are TRBV4-1 and TRBJ2-7; 9 nucleotides match TRBD1. Germline CDR1 reads MGHRA; CDR2 reads YSYEKL. The CDR3 is 17 amino acids. V gave up 1 base and J gave up 3 bases; unmatched junction bases: 10. The CDR3 here is CASSQVVAGQGIYEQYF. The CDR3, as DNA: TGCGCCAGCAGCCAAGTCGTTGCGGGACAGGGCATCTACGAGCAGTACTTC.

The rearrangement uses TRBV10-2 and TRBJ1-6, with 7 bases matching TRBD1. J gave up 5 bases and V 3 bases, and 4 bases lay outside the gene matches. The germline gives CDR1 WSHSY, CDR2 SAAADI. The CDR3 is made up of 15 amino acids. The CDR3 region is CASSDIGQDNSPLHF. CDR3 DNA: TGCGCCAGCAGTGACATTGGACAGGATAATTCACCCCTCCACTTT.

In nucleotides, the CDR3 is TGTGCCAGCACGGGCAATGACCCTGAAGCTTTCTTT. It yields the protein CASTGNDPEAFF. The rearrangement links TRBV28 to TRBJ1-1; D not resolved. Germline CDR1 and CDR2: MDHEN and SYDVKM. The V end was cut by 7 bases, the J end by 6 bases, with 12 bases between. The CDR3 length is 12 residues.

The rearrangement links TRBV2 to TRBJ1-3; the match to TRBD1 covers 8 bases. V was clipped by 6 bases and J by 10 bases; unmatched bases: 11. Germline lookup yields CDR1 SNHLY and CDR2 FYNNEI. This CDR3 contains 14 residues. The CDR3: CASRDRDLSRTIYF. CDR3 nucleotide sequence: TGTGCCAGCAGGGACAGGGATTTGAGTAGAACCATATATTTT.

The rearrangement joins TRBV2 to TRBJ1-1; 8 bases align to TRBD1. There are 14 residues in the CDR3. CDR1 is SNHLY and CDR2 is FYNNEI in the germline V gene. Losses at the gene ends were 5 bases for V and 2 bases for J; bases not matched to a gene: 4. This chain's CDR3 is CASSPQGGNTEAFF. The DNA for the CDR3 is TGTGCCAGCAGTCCACAGGGGGGTAACACTGAAGCTTTCTTT.

This chain connects TRBV4-2 to TRBJ1-5; D remains unclear. Looked up from germline, CDR1 is LGHNA and CDR2 is YNFKEQ. The CDR3 has 14 residues. V lost 1 base, J lost 3 bases, and 7 bases lay in between. This chain's CDR3 is CASSQGGNNQPQHF. The CDR3 DNA follows: TGTGCCAGCAGCCAAGGAGGGAACAATCAGCCCCAGCATTTT.

This rearrangement joins TRBV10-3 to TRBJ1-5; tentative D call: TRBD1 (5 bases). Trimming removed 6 bases at V and 6 bases at J, with 12 bases between. Looked up from germline, CDR1 is ENHRY and CDR2 is SYGVKD. This CDR3 has 13 amino acids. The CDR3 spells CAISPQGGQPQHF. The CDR3 DNA reads as TGTGCCATCAGCCCCCAGGGTGGTCAGCCCCAGCATTTT.

This chain joins TRBV6-5 and TRBJ2-2; 8 nucleotides line up with TRBD2. CDR1 is MNHEY, CDR2 SVGAGI, per germline. The CDR3 length is 16 residues. Trimming at V came to 2 bases and at J to 7 bases, leaving 9 bases not matched to a gene. The CDR3 loop reads CASSYGPGGPGGELFF. The CDR3 DNA sequence: TGTGCCAGCAGTTACGGCCCGGGAGGGCCGGGCGGGGAGCTGTTTTTT.

This chain links TRBV2 with TRBJ2-2; D gene uncertain. The CDR3 has 15 residues. Germline values: CDR1 SNHLY, CDR2 FYNNEI. Deletions cut 0 bases from V and 5 bases from J, with 10 bases between. The CDR3 sequence: CASSEAGVDTGELFF. CDR3 in DNA: TGTGCCAGCAGTGAAGCTGGGGTTGATACCGGGGAGCTGTTTTTT.

The chain recombines TRBV5-4 with TRBJ1-6, with 9 nucleotides matching TRBD1. V gave up 5 bases and J gave up 5 bases; unmatched junction bases: 5. The CDR3 sequence is 15 residues long. CDR1 and CDR2 from the germline V gene are SGHNT and YYREEE (reference sequence). The CDR3 loop is CASRPGDRDNSPLHF. CDR3 sequence (DNA): TGTGCCAGCAGGCCGGGGGACAGGGATAATTCACCCCTCCACTTT.

CDR3 amino acids: CASSIKLNTEAFF. In DNA form, the CDR3 reads TGTGCCAGCAGCATTAAACTGAACACTGAAGCTTTCTTT. The chain is built from TRBV5-8 and TRBJ1-1, with D uncertain. In germline, CDR1 is SGHTS, CDR2 YDEGEE. V lost 4 bases and J 0 bases, leaving 7 bases between the germline ends. This CDR3 has 13 residues.

The chain links TRBV18 to TRBJ1-4; 12 bases are a match to TRBD1. The CDR3 sequence is 17 residues long. Germline V gene data show CDR1 as KGHSH and CDR2 as LQKENI. J lost 10 bases, V lost 2 bases, and 11 bases had no gene match. The CDR3 protein is CASSPTGTGGNGGKLFF. For the CDR3, the DNA is TGTGCCAGCTCACCAACCGGGACAGGGGGCAATGGAGGAAAACTGTTTTTT.

The rearrangement uses TRBV11-2 and TRBJ2-7; 10 bases line up with TRBD2. CDR1 and CDR2 from the germline V gene are SGHAT and FQNNGV. Trimming removed 4 bases from V and 5 bases from J; junction bases left unmatched: 11. There are 16 residues in the CDR3. CDR3 region: CASSSRLLAGRHEQYF. The CDR3 DNA follows: TGTGCCAGCAGCTCCCGCCTACTAGCGGGACGACACGAGCAGTACTTC.

This clone was seen a handful of times. The genes are TRBV7-3 and TRBJ1-1; D call uncertain. The CDR3 totals 13 residues. Trimming shortened V by 2 bases and J by 3 bases, and 7 bases separated the two germline ends. Germline CDR1 SGHTA, CDR2 FQGTGA. The CDR3 coding sequence is TGTGCCAGCAGCTTATACGGGGACACTGAAGCTTTCTTT. It yields the protein CASSLYGDTEAFF.

The chain is built from TRBV30 and TRBJ1-2; TRBD1 agrees at 8 bases. CDR1 and CDR2 from the germline V gene are GTSNPN and SVGIG (reference sequence). The length of the CDR3 is 13 residues. Germline trimming cut 3 bases from V and 2 bases from J; bases unmatched to any gene: 2. The CDR3 DNA reads as TGTGCCTGGAGAAACAGGGGGAACTATGGCTACACCTTC. Translation gives CAWRNRGNYGYTF.